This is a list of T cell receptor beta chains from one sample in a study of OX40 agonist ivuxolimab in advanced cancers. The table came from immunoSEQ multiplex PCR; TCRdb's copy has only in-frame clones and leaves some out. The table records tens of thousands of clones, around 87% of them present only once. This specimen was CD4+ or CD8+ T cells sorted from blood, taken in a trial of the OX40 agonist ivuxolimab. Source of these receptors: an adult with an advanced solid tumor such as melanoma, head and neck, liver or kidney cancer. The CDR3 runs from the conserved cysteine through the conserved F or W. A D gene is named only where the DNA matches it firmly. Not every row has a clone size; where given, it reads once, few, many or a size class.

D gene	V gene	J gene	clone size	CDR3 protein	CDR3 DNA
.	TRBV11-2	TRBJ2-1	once	CASSPGFNEQFF	TGTGCCAGCAGCCCAGGGTTCAATGAGCAGTTCTTC
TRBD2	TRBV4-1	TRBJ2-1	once	CASSPGTSDSYNEQFF	TGCGCCAGCAGCCCCGGGACTAGCGATTCCTACAATGAGCAGTTCTTC
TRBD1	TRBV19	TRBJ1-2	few	CASSADRAGYTF	TGTGCCAGTAGTGCAGACAGGGCTGGCTACACCTTC
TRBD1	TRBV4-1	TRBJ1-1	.	CASSQENRGLRSTEAFF	TGCGCCAGCAGCCAAGAAAACAGGGGGTTAAGAAGCACTGAAGCTTTCTTT
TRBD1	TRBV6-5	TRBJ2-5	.	CASRRDRGHQYF	TGTGCCAGCAGGCGGGACAGGGGGCACCAGTACTTC
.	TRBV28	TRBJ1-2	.	CASSSGNLNYGYTF	TGTGCCAGCAGTTCAGGGAACCTTAACTATGGCTACACCTTC
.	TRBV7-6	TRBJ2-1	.	CASSPQYNEQFF	TGTGCCAGCAGCCCTCAATACAATGAGCAGTTCTTC
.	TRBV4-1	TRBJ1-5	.	CASSQVTDSNQPQHF	TGCGCCAGCAGCCAAGTGACAGATAGCAATCAGCCCCAGCATTTT
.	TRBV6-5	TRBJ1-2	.	CASSLGPDYGYTF	TGTGCCAGCAGCCTAGGACCGGACTATGGCTACACCTTC
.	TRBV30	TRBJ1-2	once	CAWSVRGWDTYGYTF	TGTGCCTGGAGTGTAAGGGGTTGGGATACTTATGGCTACACCTTC
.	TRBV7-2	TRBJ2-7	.	CASSHRTYYYEQYF	TGTGCCAGCAGCCACCGGACCTACTACTACGAGCAGTACTTC
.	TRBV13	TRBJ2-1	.	CASSPPEQLSEQFF	TGTGCCAGCAGCCCCCCTGAGCAGTTAAGCGAGCAGTTCTTC
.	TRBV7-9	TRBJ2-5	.	CASSLWVAFGETQYF	TGTGCCAGCAGCCTCTGGGTAGCGTTTGGAGAGACCCAGTACTTC
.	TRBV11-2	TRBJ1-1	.	CASSNSATEAFF	TGTGCCAGCAGCAATTCGGCCACTGAAGCTTTCTTT
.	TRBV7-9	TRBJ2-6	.	CASSLGISGANVLTF	TGTGCCAGCAGCTTGGGGATCTCTGGGGCCAACGTCCTGACTTTC
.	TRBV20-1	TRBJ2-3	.	CSAEQGDTQYF	TGCAGTGCTGAACAGGGAGATACGCAGTATTTT
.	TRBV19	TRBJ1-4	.	CASSRREGGKLFF	TGTGCCAGTAGTAGGAGGGAAGGGGGAAAACTGTTTTTT
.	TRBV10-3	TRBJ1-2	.	CAISAHSAVGYGYTF	TGTGCCATCAGTGCGCACTCAGCCGTCGGCTATGGCTACACCTTC
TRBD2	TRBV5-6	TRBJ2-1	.	CASSRPGLAGGSNEQFF	TGTGCCAGCAGCCGCCCGGGACTAGCGGGAGGGTCCAATGAGCAGTTCTTC
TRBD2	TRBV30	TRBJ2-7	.	CAWKSSGTYEQYF	TGTGCCTGGAAGTCTAGCGGGACCTACGAGCAGTACTTC
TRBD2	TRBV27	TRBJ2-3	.	CASSSASGITDTQYF	TGTGCCAGCAGTTCAGCTAGCGGGATCACAGATACGCAGTATTTT
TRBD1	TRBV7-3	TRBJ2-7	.	CASSLKSQGPYEQYF	TGTGCCAGCAGCTTAAAGTCACAGGGGCCCTACGAGCAGTACTTC
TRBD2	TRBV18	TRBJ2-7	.	CASSRASGLAGSEQYF	TGTGCCAGCTCACGGGCTTCGGGACTAGCGGGAAGTGAGCAGTACTTC
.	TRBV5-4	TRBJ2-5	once	CASSTVRGDQETQYF	TGTGCCAGCAGCACGGTTAGGGGGGATCAAGAGACCCAGTACTTC
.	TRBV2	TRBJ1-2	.	CASRGQGSNYGYTF	TGTGCCAGCAGGGGTCAGGGCTCTAACTATGGCTACACCTTC
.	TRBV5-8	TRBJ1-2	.	CASSLLKAGYTF	TGTGCCAGCAGCTTGTTGAAAGCTGGCTACACCTTC
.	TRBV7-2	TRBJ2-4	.	CASSARLGENIQYF	TGTGCCAGCAGCGCAAGACTAGGAGAAAACATTCAGTACTTC
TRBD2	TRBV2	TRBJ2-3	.	CASSRAGVTDTQYF	TGTGCCAGCAGTCGGGCGGGAGTCACAGATACGCAGTATTTT
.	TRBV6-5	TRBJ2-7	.	CASSYSRAGEYEQYF	TGTGCCAGCAGTTACTCGAGGGCCGGGGAGTACGAGCAGTACTTC
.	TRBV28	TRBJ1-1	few	CASSNPLRAFF	TGTGCCAGCAGTAACCCGCTCCGGGCTTTCTTT